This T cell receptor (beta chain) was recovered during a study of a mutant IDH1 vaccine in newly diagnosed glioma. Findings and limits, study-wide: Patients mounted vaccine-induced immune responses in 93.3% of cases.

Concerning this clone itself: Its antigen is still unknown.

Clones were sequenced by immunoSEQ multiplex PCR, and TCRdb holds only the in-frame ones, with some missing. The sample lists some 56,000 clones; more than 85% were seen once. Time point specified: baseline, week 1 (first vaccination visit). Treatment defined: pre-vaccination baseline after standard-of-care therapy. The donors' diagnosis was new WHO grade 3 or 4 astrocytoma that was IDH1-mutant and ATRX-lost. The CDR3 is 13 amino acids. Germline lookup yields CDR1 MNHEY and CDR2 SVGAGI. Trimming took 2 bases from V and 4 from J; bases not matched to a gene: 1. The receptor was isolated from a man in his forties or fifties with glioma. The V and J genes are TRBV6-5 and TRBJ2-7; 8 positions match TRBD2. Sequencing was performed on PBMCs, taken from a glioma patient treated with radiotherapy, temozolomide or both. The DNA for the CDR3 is TGTGCCAGCAGTTACCGGGAGGGTTACGAGCAGTACTTC. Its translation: CASSYREGYEQYF.